This TCR beta chain was sequenced in a study of spatial heterogeneity in lung cancer. Looked up from germline, CDR1 is DFQATT and CDR2 is SNEGSKA (reference sequence). Trimming cost V 8 bases and J 2 bases, with 16 bases left between them. The CDR3 is 13 residues long. The time point is: sample taken at primary tumor resection. Study-wide points: Tumor T-cell coverage was an estimated 7% or so for alpha and roughly 12% for beta chains. Within tumors, counts of expanded alpha and beta TCRs tracked tumor mutation counts.

TCRdb independently ran MiXCR on the 5' RACE reads; one entry per CDR3 protein. The sample lists 100,000 or so distinct CDR3 sequences; 4.4% were seen once. This clonotype was picked up many times. Its antigen remains unidentified. The TCR originated in a male donor with early-stage non-small cell lung cancer. The chain couples TRBV20-1 to TRBJ2-7, with a tentative D call TRBD1 (5 bases). The sequences come from lung tumor tissue, collected at surgery. CDR3 region: CSPKQATTYEQYF. The CDR3 nucleotides read TGCAGTCCTAAACAGGCTACAACCTACGAGCAGTACTTC.